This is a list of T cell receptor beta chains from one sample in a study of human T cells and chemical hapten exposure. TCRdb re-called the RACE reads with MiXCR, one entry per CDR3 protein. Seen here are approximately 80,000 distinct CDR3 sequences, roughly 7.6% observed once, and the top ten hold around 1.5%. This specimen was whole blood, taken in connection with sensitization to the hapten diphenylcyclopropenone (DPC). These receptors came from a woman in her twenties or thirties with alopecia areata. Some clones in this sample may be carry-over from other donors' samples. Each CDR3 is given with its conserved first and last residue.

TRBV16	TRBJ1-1	CASSQSRTGTEAFF
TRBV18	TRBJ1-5	CASTGGGNQPQHF
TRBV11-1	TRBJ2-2	CASSPLGTLGTRELFF
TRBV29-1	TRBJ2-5	CSVEEVETQYF
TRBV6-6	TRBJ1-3	CASSYSTGQGLAARGNTIYF
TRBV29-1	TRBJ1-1	CSGTQGAAEAFF
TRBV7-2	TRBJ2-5	CASRLAGEETQYF
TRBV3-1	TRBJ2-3	CASSPRDRSTDTQYF
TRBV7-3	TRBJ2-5	CASSSSGVEETQYF
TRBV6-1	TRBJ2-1	CASQQSWNEQFF
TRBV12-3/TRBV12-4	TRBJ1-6	CASSLSNSPLHF
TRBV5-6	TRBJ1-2	CASRENAAGNYGYTF
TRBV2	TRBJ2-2	CASSAAGELFF
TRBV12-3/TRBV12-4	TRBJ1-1	CASRNPGSREAFF
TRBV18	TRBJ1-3	CASSPQGNTIYF
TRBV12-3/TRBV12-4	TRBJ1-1	CASNPRGAQGKTFF
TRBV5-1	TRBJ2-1	CASSLARNEQFF
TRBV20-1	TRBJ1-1	CTPGQLTEAFF
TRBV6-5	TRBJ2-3	CASSYGSVADTQYF
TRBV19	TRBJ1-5	CASTGGNQPQHF
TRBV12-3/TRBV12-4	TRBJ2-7	CASSSSRGSYEQYF
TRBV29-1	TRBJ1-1	CSVLARGRTEAFF
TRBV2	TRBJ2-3	CASREEGDTQYF
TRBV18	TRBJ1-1	CASSPNSPGRRETEAFF
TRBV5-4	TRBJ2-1	CASSPEGQGRNEQFF
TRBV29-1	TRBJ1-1	CSVGNVGNTEAFF
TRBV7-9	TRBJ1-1	CASSLFTGTGYTEAFF
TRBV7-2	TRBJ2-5	CASSPGQGLETQYF
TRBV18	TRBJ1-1	CASSLGTGGQTEAFF
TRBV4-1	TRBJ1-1	CASSEQEGTEAFF
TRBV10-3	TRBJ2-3	CAISGALARITDTQYF
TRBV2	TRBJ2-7	CASSGGTDPYEQYF
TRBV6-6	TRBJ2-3	CASSYSDGSGGSTDTQYF
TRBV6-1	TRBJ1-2	CASSQGYGYTF
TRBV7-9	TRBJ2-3	CASSKTSGGPTDTQYF
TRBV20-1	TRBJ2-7	CSAREGARGGNEQYF
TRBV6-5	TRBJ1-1	CASSRSSNTEAFF
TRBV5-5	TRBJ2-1	CASRTAGTSLSEQFF
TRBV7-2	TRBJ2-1	CASSSVGGLGVFNEQFF
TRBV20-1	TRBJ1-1	CSASFRLEAFF
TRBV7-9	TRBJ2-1	CASRSAKTFYNEQFF
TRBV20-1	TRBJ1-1	CSARDWQGPFEAFF
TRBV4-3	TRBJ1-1	CASSPRPGTGLNTEAFF
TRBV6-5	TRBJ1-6	CASSYSIRGSSYNSPLHF
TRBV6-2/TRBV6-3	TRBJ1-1	CASSLPTGPAFF
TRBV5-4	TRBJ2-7	CASSPGTGGGYEQYF
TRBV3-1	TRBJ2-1	CASSQDRGLAGGLSNEQFF
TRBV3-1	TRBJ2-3	CASSHRENTDTQYF
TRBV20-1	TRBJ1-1	CSAPRQLMNTEAFF
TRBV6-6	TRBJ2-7	CASRRTGGFDEQYF
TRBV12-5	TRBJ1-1	CASGFPGHTEAFF
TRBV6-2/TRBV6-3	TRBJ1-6	CASSSYVPGQGTTLHF
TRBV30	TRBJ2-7	CAWSERTGPSYEQYF